Listed here are 12 T cell receptor beta chains from one sample, sequenced in a study of regulatory T cells in long-lasting Graves disease. Time point meaning: persistent/refractory GD, antithyroid drugs over 5 years with positive TRAb. After RNA was extracted from PBMCs, the TCR library was made from it. To make TCR beta libraries, researchers used iRepertoire HTBI primers and Arm-PCR of CDR3 regions. TCRdb re-called the multiplex PCR reads through MiXCR, storing one row per CDR3 protein. The sample records 400,000 to 500,000 distinct CDR3 sequences, around 20% being singletons. This specimen was peripheral blood mononuclear cells (PBMCs), taken when the disease was refractory, from a patient treated with antithyroid drugs. The receptors were gathered from a female donor with Graves disease.

The rearrangement links TRBV30 to TRBJ1-5, with 7 nucleotides matching TRBD1. The CDR3 spans 11 residues. Germline V gene data show CDR1 as GTSNPN and CDR2 as SVGIG (reference sequence). Trimming cost V 1 base and J 15 bases; bases outside gene matches: 6. CDR3 sequence: CAWSATGDRHF. As DNA, the CDR3 is TGTGCCTGGAGTGCTACAGGGGACCGGCATTTT.

This clonotype was seen a few times. This chain uses TRBV29-1 with TRBJ1-1; D perhaps matches TRBD1 (5 bases). The CDR3 sequence is 12 residues long. Between the trimmed V and J ends, which lost 3 bases and 4 bases, there was a span of 9 bases. Germline CDR1 SQVTM, CDR2 ANQGSEA. In nucleotides, the CDR3 is TGCAGCGTTGAGGAGGGGTTCACTGAAGCTTTCTTT. This encodes CSVEEGFTEAFF.

The V call is TRBV18, the J call TRBJ1-4; possible D gene TRBD1, 5 bases. The CDR3 runs 13 residues. The germline V gene has CDR1 KGHSH and CDR2 LQKENI. V lost 3 bases and J lost 8, with 10 bases in between. The CDR3 sequence: CASSPGLTEKLFF. CDR3 DNA sequence: TGTGCCAGCTCACCGGGACTCACGGAAAAACTGTTTTTT.

Ten or more counts support this clonotype. The chain recombines TRBV6-5 with TRBJ2-6; D might be TRBD2 (5 bases). The germline V gene encodes CDR1 MNHEY and CDR2 SVGAGI. The CDR3 runs to 16 residues. The V gene lost 4 bases and the J gene lost 0 bases, with 10 bases spanning the gap. The CDR3 bases are TGTGCCAGCAGTTCGGGGTGGGGCTCTGGGGCCAACGTCCTGACTTTC. This gives the protein CASSSGWGSGANVLTF.

This clonotype was observed at least ten times. The V and J genes are TRBV11-2 and TRBJ2-2; D might be TRBD2 (5 bases). The germline V gene has CDR1 SGHAT and CDR2 FQNNGV. V lost 0 bases, J lost 5 bases, and 13 bases lay in between. This CDR3 region has 16 residues. CDR3: CASSLEEVGETGELFF. As DNA, the CDR3 is TGTGCCAGCAGCTTAGAGGAAGTCGGGGAAACCGGGGAGCTGTTTTTT.

Turning to this clonotype: A much larger clone sits a single nucleotide away, making a read error possible. V is TRBV3-1 and J is TRBJ2-4, with 7 bases matching TRBD2. V lost 8 bases to trimming and J lost 6 bases; unmatched junction nucleotides: 10. CDR3 length: 14 amino acids. Germline V gene lookup returns CDR1 LGHDT and CDR2 YNNKEL (reference sequence). CDR3 bases: TGTGCCAGCTCACCACAGCGGGACGGAAACATTCAGTACTTC. Its translation is CASSPQRDGNIQYF.

This clonotype was seen ten or more times. The V call is TRBV28, the J call TRBJ1-1; no clear D gene. Germline V gene sequence: CDR1 MDHEN, CDR2 SYDVKM. Deletions cut 5 bases from V and 4 bases from J, with 14 bases between. CDR3 length: 14 residues. CDR3 in DNA: TGTGCCAGCAGTGCCCCGGGGTCGAGCACTGAAGCTTTCTTT. Residues: CASSAPGSSTEAFF.

This clonotype was counted only a few times. V usage is TRBV5-4 and J usage is TRBJ1-1; possible D gene TRBD1, 5 bases. V shed 1 base and J shed 5 bases, with 15 bases lying between them. The CDR3 spans 15 residues. Looked up from germline, CDR1 is SGHNT and CDR2 is YYREEE (reference sequence). CDR3 nucleotides: TGTGCCAGCAGCTTGAGTTTAGGGGTAGGGACTGAAGCTTTCTTT. Protein product: CASSLSLGVGTEAFF.

This clonotype was counted ten times or more. The CDR3 reads CASSFRPDRDQSYEQYF. The CDR3 nucleotides are TGTGCCAGCAGTTTCCGCCCGGACAGGGACCAGTCCTACGAGCAGTACTTC. J is TRBJ2-7 and V is TRBV28, with 8 bases matching TRBD1. Germline V gene lookup returns CDR1 MDHEN and CDR2 SYDVKM. The J segment lost 1 base and the V segment lost 3 bases, leaving 11 bases of the junction unmatched. This CDR3 region has 17 residues.

This clonotype showed up many times. This CDR3 reads CASRGRTSGWSSYEQYF. The CDR3 coding sequence is TGTGCCAGCAGGGGGAGGACTAGCGGTTGGAGCTCCTACGAGCAGTACTTC. The chain couples TRBV28 to TRBJ2-7, with 10 bases matching TRBD2. The CDR3 is 17 residues long. V was pared by 6 bases and J by 0 bases, with 11 bases of the junction left unmatched. CDR1 is MDHEN and CDR2 is SYDVKM in the germline V gene.

This clonotype was counted many times. This chain joins TRBV28 and TRBJ2-7; 7 bases are shared with TRBD2. Trimming took 2 bases from V and 2 from J; bases not matched to a gene: 12. Germline assignment: CDR1 MDHEN and CDR2 SYDVKM. The CDR3 is made up of 17 amino acids. Here the CDR3 reads CASSLAGVTVRPYEQYF. As DNA, the CDR3 is TGTGCCAGCAGTTTAGCGGGAGTAACGGTACGCCCCTACGAGCAGTACTTC.

The sample holds a few counts of this clonotype. This rearrangement joins TRBV12-3 or TRBV12-4 to TRBJ2-2, with 8 bases lining up with TRBD2. This CDR3 has 13 amino acids. The CDR3 DNA follows: TGTGCTAGTCTCGGGGGGGCCCCCGGGGAGCTGTTTTTT. This translates into CASLGGAPGELFF.